This record concerns one TCR beta chain sequence. The record originates from a study of blood T cell repertoires in COVID-19. The wider study: From the United States, Italy and Spain came samples of acute and convalescent COVID-19. From T cells, B-cell-depleted T cells, or PBMCs came the material, which was cDNA or gDNA.

Enrollees, about 18 to 95 years old, lived in some 24 US areas. Within 2 weeks before study entry, exposed participants met a COVID-19 case. Using immunoSEQ multiplex PCR, the repertoire was profiled, and TCRdb retains in-frame clones only, with some absent. The profile shows about 220,000 clones, around 87% of them singletons. Sequenced: PBMCs or T cells enriched from blood (not recorded which). This TCR came from a man under 40 who had been exposed to COVID-19.

The CDR3 loop is CASSRDNASNQPQHF. Written as DNA, the CDR3 is TGTGCCAGCAGTCGGGACAACGCTAGCAATCAGCCCCAGCATTTT. This chain connects TRBV6-2 or TRBV6-3 to TRBJ1-5, with D possibly being TRBD1 (6 bases). The CDR3 sequence is 15 residues long. Germline lookup yields CDR1 MNHEY and CDR2 SVGEGT. V gave up 5 bases and J gave up 0 bases, with 11 bases separating them.